Following are 20 T cell receptor beta chains from one sample sequenced in a study of shared clonotypes between healthy human individuals. Clones were read by immunoSEQ multiplex PCR, and TCRdb kept only the in-frame ones, dropping some. The sample gives about 1 million clones, approximately 76% of which show up once; 1.4% is in the top ten. Sequencing was performed on memory CD4+ T cells sorted from blood. The sample's subset: CD45RA-negative fraction. The receptors derive from a man between 18 and 29 years old in good health.

The sample holds a few counts of this clone. The gene calls are TRBV29-1 and TRBJ1-1; D is unclear. V dropped 5 bases and J dropped 1 base, with 5 bases sitting between them. The CDR3 has 11 residues. The germline V gene has CDR1 SQVTM and CDR2 ANQGSEA. The chain's CDR3 is CSVSQNTEAFF. The DNA of the CDR3 is TGCAGCGTTTCTCAGAACACTGAAGCTTTCTTT.

This clone occurred many times. The chain employs TRBV28 and TRBJ2-7, with D perhaps matching TRBD2 (5 bases). V gave up 10 bases and J gave up 0 bases, with 10 bases separating them. Germline lookup yields CDR1 MDHEN and CDR2 SYDVKM. This CDR3 comprises 12 residues. CDR3 DNA sequence: TGTGCCACCGACCGGGACTCCTACGAGCAGTACTTC. It codes for CATDRDSYEQYF. The entire variable domain, with the rest obtained from reference TRBV28 and TRBJ2-7, is as follows: DVKVTQSSRYLVKRTGEKVFLECVQDMDHENMFWYRQDPGLGLRLIYFSYDVKMKEKGDIPEGYSVSREKKERFSLILESASTNQTSMYLCATDRDSYEQYFGPGTRLTVT.

This clone was seen a handful of times. The chain carries TRBV2 and TRBJ2-7; D is perhaps TRBD1 (5 bases). Germline V gene lookup returns CDR1 SNHLY and CDR2 FYNNEI. V was shortened by 3 bases and J by 11 bases, with 14 bases between the two germline ends. This CDR3 has 12 amino acids. CDR3 in amino acids: CASSDLQGTKYF. The DNA for the CDR3 is TGTGCCAGCAGTGACCTCCAGGGTACAAAGTACTTC.

The rearrangement links TRBV11-1 to TRBJ1-2; maybe TRBD1 (6 bases). Germline CDR1 reads SGHAT; CDR2 reads FQDESV (reference sequence). V dropped 5 bases and J dropped 5 bases, with 15 bases sitting between them. CDR3 length equals 14 residues. The DNA for the CDR3 is TGTGCCAGCAGCGATTGGACAGAAGGGTATGGCTACACCTTC. Protein product: CASSDWTEGYGYTF.

The rearrangement joins TRBV14 to TRBJ1-4; 9 bases match TRBD1. The CDR3 consists of 15 residues. J lost 7 bases, V lost 3 bases, and 6 bases had no gene match. Per germline, CDR1 SGHDN and CDR2 FVKESK. The DNA of the CDR3 is TGTGCCAGCAGCCAGGGTACGGACAGGGGTGAAAAACTGTTTTTT. Translated, it gives CASSQGTDRGEKLFF.

About this clone itself: This clone may be a read error of a much larger clone one base away. This sample also contains other DNA sequences that code for the same CDR3. The chain links TRBV2 to TRBJ2-2, with unresolved D. The CDR3 covers 14 residues. Germline loops: CDR1 SNHLY, CDR2 FYNNEI. V lost 5 bases and J lost 4, with 11 bases in between. Here the CDR3 reads CASSRQGSTGELFF. In nucleotides, the CDR3 is TGTGCCAGCAGTAGACAAGGGTCCACCGGGGAGCTGTTTTTT. The full variable domain, its missing parts supplied by reference TRBV2 and TRBJ2-2, is EPEVTQTPSHQVTQMGQEVILRCVPISNHLYFYWYRQILGQKVEFLVSFYNNEISEKSEIFDDQFSVERPDGSNFTLKIRSTKLEDSAMYFCASSRQGSTGELFFGEGSRLTVL.

This clone was observed a few times. The chain has TRBV27 and TRBJ1-6; TRBD1 is a possible D gene (5 bases). The CDR3 is made up of 14 amino acids. CDR1 is MNHEY and CDR2 is SMNVEV in the germline V gene (reference sequence). Between the trimmed V and J ends, which lost 3 bases and 9 bases, there was a span of 12 bases. The CDR3 loop reads CASSFEGMSSPLHF. The DNA of the CDR3 is TGTGCCAGCAGTTTCGAGGGGATGAGTTCACCCCTCCACTTT.

This clone was picked up a small number of times. The rearrangement uses TRBV10-3 and TRBJ2-6, with D possibly being TRBD1 or TRBD2 (5 bases each). Germline V gene data show CDR1 as ENHRY and CDR2 as SYGVKD. V was trimmed by 10 bases and J by 0 bases, leaving 16 bases between them. This CDR3 has 16 amino acids. The CDR3 protein is CATDRGPISGANVLTF. In nucleotides, the CDR3 is TGTGCCACCGATAGGGGACCCATCTCTGGGGCCAACGTCCTGACTTTC.

As concerns this clone: A much larger clone differs from this one at a single base, so this may be a read error. The chain uses TRBV30 and TRBJ1-1; D perhaps matches TRBD1 (5 bases). The CDR3 length is 14 residues. In germline, CDR1 is GTSNPN, CDR2 SVGIG (reference sequence). The CDR3, as DNA: TGTGCCTGGAGCAAGGGGATAACGAACACTAAAGCTTTCTTT. Translation: CAWSKGITNTKAFF.

V and J are TRBV7-2 and TRBJ2-1; D may match TRBD1 or TRBD2 (5 bases each). The CDR3 is made up of 15 amino acids. V lost 8 bases and J lost 7, with 21 bases in between. CDR1 and CDR2 (germline): SGHTA, FQGNSA. CDR3 residues: CASLWAGGARNEQFF. The CDR3 nucleotides are TGTGCCAGCTTGTGGGCGGGTGGGGCCAGAAATGAGCAGTTCTTC. Looking up the rest from reference TRBV7-2 and TRBJ2-1 gives the full variable domain: GAGVSQSPSNKVTEKGKDVELRCDPISGHTALYWYRQSLGQGLEFLIYFQGNSAPDKSGLPSDRFSAERTGGSVSTLTIQRTQQEDSAVYLCASLWAGGARNEQFFGPGTRLTVL.

The rearrangement links TRBV7-2 to TRBJ1-1; D is unresolved. With 1 base removed from V and 5 bases from J, the gap between germline ends came to 8 bases. This CDR3 has 13 amino acids. Germline lookup yields CDR1 SGHTA and CDR2 FQGNSA. CDR3 coding DNA: TGTGCCAGCAGCTTAGGTTCAGAGACTGAAGCTTTCTTT. Translating it yields CASSLGSETEAFF.

V gene TRBV10-3 combines with J gene TRBJ1-1; TRBD1 might be the D (6 bases). This CDR3 spans 17 amino acids. From germline, CDR1 is ENHRY and CDR2 SYGVKD. V lost 9 bases and J lost 3, with 26 bases in between. CDR3 DNA: TGTGCCATTCAGGACTCTCAGCGGGGGCGTGCGTACACTGAAGCTTTCTTT. It encodes CAIQDSQRGRAYTEAFF.

This clone has just a few counts. The same CDR3 can be traced to other DNA sequences in this sample. V is TRBV28 and J is TRBJ2-7; no firm D call. Germline CDR1 reads MDHEN; CDR2 reads SYDVKM. Trimming removed 6 bases from V and 0 bases from J, with 3 bases in between. The CDR3 contains 11 residues. The CDR3 DNA reads as TGTGCCAGCAGCCGCTCCTACGAGCAGTACTTC. It is translated as CASSRSYEQYF. The whole variable domain, filled in from reference TRBV28 and TRBJ2-7, reads DVKVTQSSRYLVKRTGEKVFLECVQDMDHENMFWYRQDPGLGLRLIYFSYDVKMKEKGDIPEGYSVSREKKERFSLILESASTNQTSMYLCASSRSYEQYFGPGTRLTVT.

The chain couples TRBV6-6 to TRBJ2-3, with D tentatively TRBD2 (6 bases). This CDR3 has 14 residues. Germline V gene data show CDR1 as MNHNY and CDR2 as SVGAGI (reference sequence). Trimming shortened V by 6 bases and J by 5 bases, and 15 bases separated the two germline ends. In nucleotides, the CDR3 is TGTGCCAGCAGAGGACTTACCGGGAGAGATACGCAGTATTTT. Translation: CASRGLTGRDTQYF.

This chain connects TRBV7-2 to TRBJ2-7, with a weak D call TRBD2 (6 bases). With 1 base removed from V and 7 bases from J, the gap between germline ends came to 14 bases. Germline V gene sequence: CDR1 SGHTA, CDR2 FQGNSA. This CDR3 comprises 14 residues. The CDR3 DNA reads as TGTGCCAGCAGCTTAGAGCGGGCCACGAGGGAGCAGTACTTC. Translated: CASSLERATREQYF.

The genes are TRBV2 and TRBJ1-6, with a tentative D call TRBD1 (5 bases). CDR1 and CDR2 from the germline V gene are SNHLY and FYNNEI. Trimming took 6 bases from V and 8 from J, leaving 8 bases between them. The CDR3 covers 12 residues. CDR3 sequence: CASRGEDSPLHF. CDR3 nucleotides: TGTGCCAGCAGGGGGGAGGATTCACCCCTCCACTTT.

The chain joins TRBV30 to TRBJ2-5, with D perhaps TRBD1 (7 bases). Germline assignment: CDR1 GTSNPN and CDR2 SVGIG (reference sequence). Trimming cost V 5 bases and J 4 bases, with 14 bases left between them. The CDR3 contains 13 residues. The CDR3 spells CAWGQEGSETQYF. DNA for the CDR3: TGTGCCTGGGGACAGGAGGGCTCAGAGACCCAGTACTTC.

Written as DNA, the CDR3 is TGCGCCAGCAGCTTCGGTCCACACTACACCTTC. Translated: CASSFGPHYTF. The chain links TRBV5-1 to TRBJ1-2; D gene unclear. The V and J ends lost 2 bases and 10 bases respectively, with 9 bases between them. Germline CDR1 is SGHRS and CDR2 is YFSETQ. CDR3 length equals 11 residues.

The chain carries TRBV7-9 and TRBJ1-4; D is perhaps TRBD1 (5 bases). The V end lost 8 bases, the J end lost 6 bases, and 10 bases lay between the germline ends. Germline CDR1 and CDR2: SEHNR and FQNEAQ (reference sequence). There are 12 residues in the CDR3. The chain's CDR3 is CASGQGDEKLFF. CDR3 bases: TGTGCCAGCGGGCAGGGAGATGAAAAACTGTTTTTT.

This clone turned up a few times. The V and J genes are TRBV11-2 and TRBJ2-1, with D unresolved. The V end was cut by 3 bases, the J end by 6 bases, with 9 bases between. In germline, CDR1 is SGHAT, CDR2 FQNNGV. This CDR3 is 13 amino acids long. CDR3 in amino acids: CASSFRRINEQFF. The CDR3 nucleotides read TGTGCCAGCAGCTTCCGGCGGATCAATGAGCAGTTCTTC.